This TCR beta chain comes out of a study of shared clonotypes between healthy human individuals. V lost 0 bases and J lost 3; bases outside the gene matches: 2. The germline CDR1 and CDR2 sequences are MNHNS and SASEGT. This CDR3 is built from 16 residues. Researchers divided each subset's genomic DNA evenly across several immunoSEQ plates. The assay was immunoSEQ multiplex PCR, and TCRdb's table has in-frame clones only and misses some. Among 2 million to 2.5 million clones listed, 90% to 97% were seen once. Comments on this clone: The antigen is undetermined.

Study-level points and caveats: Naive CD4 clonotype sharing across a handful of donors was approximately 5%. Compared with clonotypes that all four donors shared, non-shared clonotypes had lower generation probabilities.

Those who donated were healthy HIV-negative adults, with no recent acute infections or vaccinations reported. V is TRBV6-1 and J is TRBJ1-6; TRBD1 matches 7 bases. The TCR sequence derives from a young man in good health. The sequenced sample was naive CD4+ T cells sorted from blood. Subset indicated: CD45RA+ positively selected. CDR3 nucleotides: TGTGCCAGCAGTGAAGCCAGGGGGAACTATAATTCACCCCTCCACTTT. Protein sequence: CASSEARGNYNSPLHF.